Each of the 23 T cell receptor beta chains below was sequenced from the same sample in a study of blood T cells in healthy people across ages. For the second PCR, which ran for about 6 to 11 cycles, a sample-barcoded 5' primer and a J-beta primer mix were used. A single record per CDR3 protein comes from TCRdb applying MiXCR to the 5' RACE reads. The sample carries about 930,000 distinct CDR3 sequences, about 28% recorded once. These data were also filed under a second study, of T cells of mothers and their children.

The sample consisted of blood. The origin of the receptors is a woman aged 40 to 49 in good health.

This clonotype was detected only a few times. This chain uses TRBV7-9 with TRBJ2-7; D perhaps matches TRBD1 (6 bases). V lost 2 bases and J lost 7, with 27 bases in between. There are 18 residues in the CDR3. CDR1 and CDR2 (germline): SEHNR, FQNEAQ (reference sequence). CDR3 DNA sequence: TGTGCCAGCAGCTTATCCTCTACGGGAACAGGGCCTTACAATGAGCAGTACTTC. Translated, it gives CASSLSSTGTGPYNEQYF.

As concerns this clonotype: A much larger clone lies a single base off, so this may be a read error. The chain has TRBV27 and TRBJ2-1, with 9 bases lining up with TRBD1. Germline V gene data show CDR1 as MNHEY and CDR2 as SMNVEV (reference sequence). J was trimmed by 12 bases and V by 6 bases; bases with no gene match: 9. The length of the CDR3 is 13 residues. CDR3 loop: CASRPGQGTLQFF. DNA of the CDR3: TGTGCCAGCAGGCCGGGACAGGGAACTTTGCAGTTCTTC.

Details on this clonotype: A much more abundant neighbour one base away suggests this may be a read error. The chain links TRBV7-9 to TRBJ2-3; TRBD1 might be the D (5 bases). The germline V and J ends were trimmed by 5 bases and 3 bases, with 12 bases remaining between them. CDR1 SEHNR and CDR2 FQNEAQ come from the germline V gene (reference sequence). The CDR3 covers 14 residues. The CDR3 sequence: CASSPRRQTDTQYF. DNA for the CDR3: TGTGCCAGCAGCCCCAGGAGACAGACAGATACGCAGTATTTT.

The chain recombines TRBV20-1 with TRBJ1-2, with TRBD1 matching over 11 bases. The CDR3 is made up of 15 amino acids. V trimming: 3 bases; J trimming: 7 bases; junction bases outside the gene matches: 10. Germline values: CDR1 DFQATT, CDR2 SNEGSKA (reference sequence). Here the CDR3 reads CSASNPGTGGRGYTF. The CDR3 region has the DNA TGCAGTGCTAGCAACCCCGGGACAGGGGGTCGTGGCTACACCTTC.

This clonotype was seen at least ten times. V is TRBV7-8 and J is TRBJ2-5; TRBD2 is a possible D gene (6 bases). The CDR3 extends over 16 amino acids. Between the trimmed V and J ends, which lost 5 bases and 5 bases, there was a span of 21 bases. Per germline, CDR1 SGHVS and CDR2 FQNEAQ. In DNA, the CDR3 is TGTGCCAGCAGCGGCGCCGGGACTGACTTCAGGGAGACCCAGTACTTC. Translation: CASSGAGTDFRETQYF.

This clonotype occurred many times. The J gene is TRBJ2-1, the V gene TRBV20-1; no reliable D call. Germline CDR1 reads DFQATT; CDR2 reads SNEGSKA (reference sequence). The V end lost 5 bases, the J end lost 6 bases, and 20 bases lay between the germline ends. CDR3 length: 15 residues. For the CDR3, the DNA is TGCAGTGCTCTCTCCCGGGCTACGAAAACCAATGAGCAGTTCTTC. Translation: CSALSRATKTNEQFF.

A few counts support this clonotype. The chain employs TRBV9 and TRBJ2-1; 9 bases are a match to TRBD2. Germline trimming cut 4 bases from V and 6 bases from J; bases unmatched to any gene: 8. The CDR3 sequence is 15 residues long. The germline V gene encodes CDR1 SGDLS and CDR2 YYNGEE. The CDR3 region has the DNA TGTGCCAGCAGCCCAGACACTAGCGGGCTCAATGAGCAGTTCTTC. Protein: CASSPDTSGLNEQFF.

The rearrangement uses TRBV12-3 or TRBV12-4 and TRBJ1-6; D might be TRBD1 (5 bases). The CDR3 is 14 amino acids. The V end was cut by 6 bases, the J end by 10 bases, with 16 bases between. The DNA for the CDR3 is TGTGCCAGCAGCCCCCCGGGACGTCTATCACCCCTCCACTTT. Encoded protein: CASSPPGRLSPLHF.

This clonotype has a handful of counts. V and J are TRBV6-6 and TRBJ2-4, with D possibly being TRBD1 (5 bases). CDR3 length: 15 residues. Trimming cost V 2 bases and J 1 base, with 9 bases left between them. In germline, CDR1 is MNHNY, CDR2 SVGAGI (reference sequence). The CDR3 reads CASSYGAPAKNIQYF. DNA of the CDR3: TGTGCCAGCAGTTACGGGGCGCCGGCCAAAAACATTCAGTACTTC.

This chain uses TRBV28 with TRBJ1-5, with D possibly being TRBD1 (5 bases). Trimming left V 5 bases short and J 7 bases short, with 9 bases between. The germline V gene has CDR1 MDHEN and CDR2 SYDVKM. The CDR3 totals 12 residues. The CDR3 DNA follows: TGTGCCAGCAGTGGGGCCGGGCAGCCCCAGCATTTT. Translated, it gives CASSGAGQPQHF.

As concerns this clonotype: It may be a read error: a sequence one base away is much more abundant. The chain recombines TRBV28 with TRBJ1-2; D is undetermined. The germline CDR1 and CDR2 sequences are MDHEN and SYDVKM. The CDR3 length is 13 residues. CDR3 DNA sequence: TGTGCCGGCAGTCGCGGCAGAGATGGTGGCCACACCTTC. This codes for CAGSRGRDGGHTF.

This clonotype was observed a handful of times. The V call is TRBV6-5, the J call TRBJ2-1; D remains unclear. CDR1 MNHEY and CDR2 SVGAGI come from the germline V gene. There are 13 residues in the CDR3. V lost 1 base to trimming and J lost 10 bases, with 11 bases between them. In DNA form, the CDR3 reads TGTGCCAGCAGTTACTATGGCCCCCGGGAGCAGTTCTTC. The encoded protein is CASSYYGPREQFF.

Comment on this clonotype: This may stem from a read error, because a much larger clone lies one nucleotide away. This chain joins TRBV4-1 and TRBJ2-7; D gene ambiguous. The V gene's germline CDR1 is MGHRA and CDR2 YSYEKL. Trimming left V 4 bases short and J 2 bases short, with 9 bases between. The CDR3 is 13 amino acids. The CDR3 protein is CASSREDAYEQYF. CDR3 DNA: TGCGCCAGCAGCCGAGAAGACGCCTACGAGCAGTACTTC.

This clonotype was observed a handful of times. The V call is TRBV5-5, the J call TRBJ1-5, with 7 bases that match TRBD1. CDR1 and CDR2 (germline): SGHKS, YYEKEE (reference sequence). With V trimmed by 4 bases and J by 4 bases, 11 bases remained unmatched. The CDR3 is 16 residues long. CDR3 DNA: TGTGCCAGCAGCAACCGACAGGGTATGACAAATCAGCCCCAGCATTTT. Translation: CASSNRQGMTNQPQHF.

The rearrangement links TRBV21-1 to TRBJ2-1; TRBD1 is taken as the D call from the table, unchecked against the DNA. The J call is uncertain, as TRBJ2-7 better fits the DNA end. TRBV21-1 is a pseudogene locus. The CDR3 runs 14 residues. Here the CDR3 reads CASSTRQGDNEQYF. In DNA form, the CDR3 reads TGTGCCAGCAGCACCAGACAGGGAGACAATGAGCAGTACTTC.

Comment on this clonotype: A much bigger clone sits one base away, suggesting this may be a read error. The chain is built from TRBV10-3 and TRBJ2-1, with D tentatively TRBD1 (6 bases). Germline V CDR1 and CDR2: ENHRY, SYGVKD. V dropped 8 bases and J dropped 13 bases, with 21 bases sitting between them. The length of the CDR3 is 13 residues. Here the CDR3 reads CAIGQGFQETQFF. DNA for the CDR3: TGTGCCATCGGGCAGGGGTTCCAAGAGACCCAGTTCTTC.

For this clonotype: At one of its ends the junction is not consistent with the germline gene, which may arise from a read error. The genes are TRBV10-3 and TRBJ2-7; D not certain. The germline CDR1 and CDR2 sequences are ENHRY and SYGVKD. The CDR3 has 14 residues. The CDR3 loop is CAISESPDSYEQYF. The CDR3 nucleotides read TGTGCCATCAGTGAGTCTCCAGACTCCTACGAACAGTACTTC.

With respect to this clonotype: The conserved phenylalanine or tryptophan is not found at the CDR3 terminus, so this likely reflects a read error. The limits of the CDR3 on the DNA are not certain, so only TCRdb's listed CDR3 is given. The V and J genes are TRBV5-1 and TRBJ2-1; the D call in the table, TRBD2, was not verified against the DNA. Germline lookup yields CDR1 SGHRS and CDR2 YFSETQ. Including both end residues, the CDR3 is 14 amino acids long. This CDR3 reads CASSFGEGGYTFGS.

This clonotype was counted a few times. CDR3 residues: CASSRISWGSSYEQYF. CDR3 DNA: TGTGCCAGCAGCCGAATCTCGTGGGGTTCTTCCTACGAGCAGTACTTC. The gene calls are TRBV7-9 and TRBJ2-7, with D hard to call. The V gene lost 5 bases and the J gene lost 1 base, with 18 bases spanning the gap. Germline CDR1 is SEHNR and CDR2 is FQNEAQ (reference sequence). The CDR3 covers 16 residues.

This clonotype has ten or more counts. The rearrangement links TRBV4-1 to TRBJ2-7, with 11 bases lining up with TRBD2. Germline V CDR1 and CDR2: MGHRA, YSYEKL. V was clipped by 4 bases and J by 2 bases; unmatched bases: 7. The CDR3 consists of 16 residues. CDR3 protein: CASSLSVAGGPYEQYF. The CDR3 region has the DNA TGCGCCAGCAGCCTCTCGGTAGCGGGGGGGCCCTACGAGCAGTACTTC.

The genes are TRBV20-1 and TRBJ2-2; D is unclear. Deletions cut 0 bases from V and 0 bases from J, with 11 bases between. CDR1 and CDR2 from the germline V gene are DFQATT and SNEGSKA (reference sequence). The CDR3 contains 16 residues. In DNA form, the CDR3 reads TGCAGTGCTAGAGATAGGAAGCGCACGAACACCGGGGAGCTGTTTTTT. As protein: CSARDRKRTNTGELFF.

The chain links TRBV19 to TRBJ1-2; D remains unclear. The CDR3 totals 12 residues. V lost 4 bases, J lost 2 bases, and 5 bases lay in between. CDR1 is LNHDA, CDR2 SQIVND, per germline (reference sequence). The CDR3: CASSTMNYGYTF. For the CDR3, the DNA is TGTGCCAGTAGTACGATGAACTATGGCTACACCTTC.

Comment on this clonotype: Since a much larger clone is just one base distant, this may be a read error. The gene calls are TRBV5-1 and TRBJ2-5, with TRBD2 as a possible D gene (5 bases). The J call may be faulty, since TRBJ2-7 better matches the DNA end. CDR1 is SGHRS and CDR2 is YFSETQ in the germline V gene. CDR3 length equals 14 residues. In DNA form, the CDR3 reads TGCGCCAGCAACTTGGAACTGAGCGGTAGCGAGCAGTACTTC. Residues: CASNLELSGSEQYF.